The rows below give T cell receptor beta chains drawn from one sample of a study of cytomegalovirus exposure and HLA in healthy donors. Some clones are missing from TCRdb's copy, which holds only in-frame ones; the method was immunoSEQ multiplex PCR. The top ten hold about 1.5% of the sample, which has some 180,000 clones, 82% seen once. Sequenced sample: PBMCs. The receptor source for this set is a woman younger than 35 in good health and CMV-seronegative. Both conserved end residues are part of each CDR3. Each record gives: V gene, clone size, D gene, J gene, CDR3 protein, CDR3 DNA. D genes are given only for firm matches. Not all rows give a size; the values are once, few, many and, for expanded clones, a class.

V: TRBV6-5
size: -
D: TRBD1
J: TRBJ1-2
CDR3: CASAGTGALGYTF
DNA: TGTGCCAGCGCTGGGACAGGGGCTTTAGGCTACACCTTC

V: TRBV6-6
size: -
D: -
J: TRBJ2-3
CDR3: CASSQPLKGATDTQYF
DNA: TGTGCCAGCAGTCAGCCCTTGAAAGGGGCGACAGATACGCAGTATTTT

V: TRBV27
size: -
D: TRBD1
J: TRBJ2-2
CDR3: CASSFPTGGNTGELFF
DNA: TGTGCCAGCAGTTTCCCGACAGGGGGGAACACCGGGGAGCTGTTTTTT

V: TRBV28
size: -
D: -
J: TRBJ1-1
CDR3: CASTPNRGGRGTEAFF
DNA: TGTGCCAGCACCCCCAATCGGGGGGGGCGGGGGACTGAAGCTTTCTTT

V: TRBV6-6
size: -
D: -
J: TRBJ1-2
CDR3: CASTQGPRVADYGYTF
DNA: TGTGCCAGCACCCAGGGGCCTCGAGTCGCAGACTATGGCTACACCTTC

V: TRBV9
size: -
D: TRBD1
J: TRBJ1-2
CDR3: CASSEGQPPYGYTF
DNA: TGTGCCAGCAGCGAGGGACAGCCCCCCTATGGCTACACCTTC

V: TRBV9
size: -
D: -
J: TRBJ1-1
CDR3: CASSRDQGTEAFF
DNA: TGTGCCAGCAGCCGAGACCAGGGGACTGAAGCTTTCTTT

V: TRBV11-2
size: -
D: TRBD2
J: TRBJ2-1
CDR3: CASSPIAGGGFGEQFF
DNA: TGTGCCAGCAGCCCGATAGCGGGAGGGGGTTTCGGTGAGCAGTTCTTC

V: TRBV10-3
size: -
D: TRBD2
J: TRBJ2-5
CDR3: CAMGGQETQYF
DNA: TGTGCCATGGGAGGGCAAGAGACCCAGTACTTC

V: TRBV4-2
size: -
D: -
J: TRBJ2-3
CDR3: CASSQEYHSNTDTQYF
DNA: TGTGCCAGCAGCCAAGAATATCACTCGAACACAGATACGCAGTATTTT

V: TRBV6-5
size: once
D: TRBD1
J: TRBJ1-2
CDR3: CAGSGNRGRYTF
DNA: TGTGCCGGCAGTGGGAACAGGGGCCGCTACACCTTC

V: TRBV7-2
size: -
D: -
J: TRBJ2-5
CDR3: CASSLALSRLQETQYF
DNA: TGTGCCAGCAGCTTAGCGCTAAGTCGATTGCAAGAGACCCAGTACTTC

V: TRBV6-5
size: -
D: TRBD1
J: TRBJ1-4
CDR3: CASSSGTGARNEKLFF
DNA: TGTGCCAGCAGTTCCGGGACAGGGGCGCGGAATGAAAAACTGTTTTTT

V: TRBV21-1
size: -
D: -
J: TRBJ1-3
CDR3: CASSIHRVLSGNTIYF
DNA: TGTGCCAGCAGCATTCACAGGGTTTTATCTGGAAACACCATATATTTT

V: TRBV7-8
size: -
D: TRBD1
J: TRBJ1-1
CDR3: CASSIGTGNTEAFF
DNA: TGTGCCAGCAGCATTGGGACAGGGAACACTGAAGCTTTCTTT

V: TRBV25-1
size: -
D: -
J: TRBJ2-3
CDR3: CASSEMQGMSTDTQYF
DNA: TGTGCCAGCAGTGAGATGCAGGGGATGAGCACAGATACGCAGTATTTT

V: TRBV10-1
size: -
D: -
J: TRBJ1-2
CDR3: CASSESGGVGYTF
DNA: TGCGCCAGCAGTGAGTCGGGAGGGGTCGGCTACACCTTC

V: TRBV28
size: -
D: TRBD2
J: TRBJ2-3
CDR3: CASSLDAGGPTDTQYF
DNA: TGTGCCAGCAGTTTGGACGCGGGAGGGCCGACAGATACGCAGTATTTT

V: TRBV20-1
size: -
D: TRBD1
J: TRBJ1-2
CDR3: CSAITGGGYTF
DNA: TGCAGTGCTATAACAGGGGGGGGCTACACCTTC

V: TRBV6-5
size: -
D: -
J: TRBJ1-1
CDR3: CASSRLTEAFF
DNA: TGTGCCAGCAGTCGACTTACTGAAGCTTTCTTT

V: TRBV7-6
size: -
D: TRBD1
J: TRBJ1-2
CDR3: CASSLGAGQGAGYTF
DNA: TGTGCCAGCAGCTTAGGTGCTGGACAGGGTGCCGGCTACACCTTC

V: TRBV11-2
size: -
D: TRBD2
J: TRBJ2-3
CDR3: CASSLMIAGGRDTQYF
DNA: TGTGCCAGCAGCTTGATGATAGCGGGAGGGCGGGATACGCAGTATTTT

V: TRBV19
size: -
D: TRBD1
J: TRBJ2-2
CDR3: CASSPRTGGNTGELFF
DNA: TGTGCCAGTAGTCCCCGGACAGGGGGGAACACCGGGGAGCTGTTTTTT

V: TRBV20-1
size: once
D: -
J: TRBJ1-2
CDR3: CSAWKGGYTF
DNA: TGCAGTGCGTGGAAGGGGGGCTACACCTTC

V: TRBV9
size: -
D: TRBD2
J: TRBJ2-2
CDR3: CASSVGPAGSTGELFF
DNA: TGTGCCAGCAGCGTAGGTCCAGCGGGATCCACCGGGGAGCTGTTTTTT

V: TRBV9
size: -
D: TRBD1
J: TRBJ1-3
CDR3: CASSETGVGNTIYF
DNA: TGTGCCAGCAGCGAAACAGGGGTAGGGAACACCATATATTTT

V: TRBV6-5
size: -
D: TRBD1
J: TRBJ2-7
CDR3: CASSFSGQGMHEQYF
DNA: TGTGCCAGCAGTTTTTCGGGACAGGGGATGCACGAGCAGTACTTC

V: TRBV27
size: few
D: TRBD1
J: TRBJ1-5
CDR3: CASSGQDGGPQHF
DNA: TGTGCCAGCAGTGGACAGGACGGAGGGCCCCAGCATTTT

V: TRBV4-1
size: -
D: -
J: TRBJ2-7
CDR3: CASSQDPGGPYEQYF
DNA: TGCGCCAGCAGCCAAGATCCAGGGGGGCCCTACGAGCAGTACTTC

V: TRBV5-1
size: few
D: -
J: TRBJ1-5
CDR3: CASNGSVGDQPQHF
DNA: TGCGCCAGCAACGGGTCCGTAGGAGATCAGCCCCAGCATTTT

V: TRBV4-3
size: -
D: TRBD2
J: TRBJ2-3
CDR3: CASSQDWAGRGTDTQYF
DNA: TGCGCCAGCAGCCAAGATTGGGCTGGGAGGGGTACAGATACGCAGTATTTT

V: TRBV6-1
size: -
D: TRBD2
J: TRBJ2-3
CDR3: CASSETSGTSFRADTQYF
DNA: TGTGCCAGCAGCGAAACCTCCGGGACTAGCTTTCGGGCAGATACGCAGTATTTT

V: TRBV7-9
size: few
D: TRBD2
J: TRBJ2-3
CDR3: CASSFDLAGALTDTQYF
DNA: TGTGCCAGCAGCTTCGATCTAGCGGGAGCCCTCACAGATACGCAGTATTTT

V: TRBV11-2
size: once
D: -
J: TRBJ1-2
CDR3: CASTRQGAIYGYTF
DNA: TGTGCCAGCACCAGACAAGGGGCCATTTATGGCTACACCTTC

V: TRBV27
size: -
D: -
J: TRBJ2-1
CDR3: CASSLRGSGNEQFF
DNA: TGTGCCAGCAGTTTAAGGGGGTCCGGCAATGAGCAGTTCTTC

V: TRBV28
size: -
D: -
J: TRBJ1-1
CDR3: CASSFPTASWAEAFF
DNA: TGTGCCAGCAGTTTCCCGACTGCGTCCTGGGCTGAAGCTTTCTTT

V: TRBV6-1
size: -
D: -
J: TRBJ2-7
CDR3: CASSVDTSPNYEQYF
DNA: TGTGCCAGCAGTGTAGACACGTCCCCAAACTACGAGCAGTACTTC

V: TRBV4-3
size: few
D: -
J: TRBJ2-3
CDR3: CASSQERTNYADTQYF
DNA: TGCGCCAGCAGCCAAGAACGGACAAACTATGCGGATACGCAGTATTTT

V: TRBV5-8
size: few
D: TRBD1
J: TRBJ1-1
CDR3: CASSLFGRGTTEAFF
DNA: TGTGCCAGCAGCTTGTTCGGCAGGGGGACCACTGAAGCTTTCTTT

V: TRBV4-3
size: -
D: TRBD1
J: TRBJ1-2
CDR3: CASSQATGAYGYTF
DNA: TGCGCCAGCAGCCAGGCCACAGGGGCCTATGGCTACACCTTC

V: TRBV27
size: -
D: -
J: TRBJ1-4
CDR3: CASSLRYRERSEKLFF
DNA: TGTGCCAGCAGTTTAAGGTACAGGGAGCGTAGTGAAAAACTGTTTTTT

V: TRBV15
size: -
D: TRBD1
J: TRBJ1-1
CDR3: CATSRRATGGFTSEAFF
DNA: TGTGCCACCAGCAGACGCGCGACAGGGGGTTTCACTAGTGAAGCTTTCTTT

V: TRBV29-1
size: -
D: TRBD1
J: TRBJ1-2
CDR3: CSGLSEGAGGYTF
DNA: TGCAGCGGACTCTCGGAGGGGGCGGGGGGCTACACCTTC

V: TRBV4-3
size: once
D: -
J: TRBJ2-1
CDR3: CASSQVREENEQFF
DNA: TGCGCCAGCAGCCAAGTAAGGGAGGAAAATGAGCAGTTCTTC

V: TRBV27
size: -
D: -
J: TRBJ1-1
CDR3: CASTRDSESSEAFF
DNA: TGTGCCAGCACCCGGGACTCTGAGAGCTCTGAAGCTTTCTTT

V: TRBV6-5
size: -
D: TRBD2
J: TRBJ2-3
CDR3: CASTATSGITDTQYF
DNA: TGTGCCAGCACCGCGACTAGCGGGATCACAGATACGCAGTATTTT

V: TRBV6-5
size: -
D: -
J: TRBJ2-2
CDR3: CASSYLSGDLSGELFF
DNA: TGTGCCAGCAGTTACTTGTCAGGGGATCTGTCCGGGGAGCTGTTTTTT